This T cell receptor (beta chain) was recorded in a study of T-cell memory formation after mild COVID-19. Study at large: Largely donor-specific sequence clusters came from a couple of donors.

Whole-study results and caveats: The authors left the SARS-CoV-2 specificity of second-wave clones peaking on day 37 unconfirmed.

Worth noting for this clonotype: Its antigen is unidentified.

TCR alpha and TCR beta cDNA libraries carrying sample barcodes and UMIs came from 5'RACE with constant-segment primers. TCRdb reprocessed the 5' RACE reads via MiXCR and lists one record per CDR3 protein. The data show roughly 450,000 distinct CDR3 sequences, 15% to 20% seen once. The sequenced material came from PBMCs or a T cell subset sorted from them (not recorded which). This clonotype was obtained from an adult woman who had mild COVID-19 (a few samples of this study predate the infection). Cell type and time point are not known.

Written as DNA, the CDR3 is TGTGCCAGCAGTGAAGGAATGGGCCAGCCGAACACTGAAGCTTTCTTT. It codes for CASSEGMGQPNTEAFF. The gene calls are TRBV6-4 and TRBJ1-1; D is undetermined. The CDR3 is 16 amino acids. Trimming took off 3 bases at V and 1 base at J, with 15 bases between the two ends. Germline V gene sequence: CDR1 MRHNA, CDR2 SNTAGT.